What follows are 3 T cell receptor beta chains derived from one specimen sequenced in a study of OX40 agonist ivuxolimab in advanced cancers. The library was obtained by the immunoSEQ multiplex PCR assay. What TCRdb holds here is the immuneACCESS table cut down to in-frame rearrangements. Part of the clones is not present; checked against another copy, under half of the missing clones reflect an unresolved V gene, and the others are unexplained. The sample table lists 53,000 or so clones, around 87% of them with a count of one. The ten largest make up roughly an eighth of the sample. The sample was CD4+ or CD8+ T cells sorted from blood, taken in a trial of the OX40 agonist ivuxolimab. The source of these receptors is an adult with an advanced solid tumor such as melanoma, head and neck, liver or kidney cancer.

The rearrangement links TRBV5-1 to TRBJ2-7; D remains ambiguous. Trimming cost V 1 base and J 12 bases, with 8 bases left between them. The CDR3 totals 10 residues. From germline, CDR1 is SGHRS and CDR2 YFSETQ. The CDR3 region has the DNA TGCGCCAGCAGCTTGTATATTCGGTACTTC. Translated, it gives CASSLYIRYF. The full variable domain, rest sourced from reference TRBV5-1 and TRBJ2-7, is KAGVTQTPRYLIKTRGQQVTLSCSPISGHRSVSWYQQTPGQGLQFLFEYFSETQRNKGNFPGRFSGRQFSNSRSEMNVSTLELGDSALYLCASSLYIRYFGPGTRLTVT.

The chain combines TRBV4-1 with TRBJ2-2; 10 bases fit TRBD2. In germline, CDR1 is MGHRA, CDR2 YSYEKL. The length of the CDR3 is 17 residues. V shed 0 bases and J 6 bases; nucleotides not matched to a gene: 7. The CDR3 DNA reads TGCGCCAGCAGCCAAGACCCCCTAGCGGGAGTTCCCGGGGAGCTGTTTTTT. Amino acid sequence: CASSQDPLAGVPGELFF.

The chain combines TRBV11-3 with TRBJ2-1, with a tentative D call TRBD1 (6 bases). Germline CDR1 is SGHNT and CDR2 is YENEEA. This CDR3 has 13 residues. V was trimmed by 5 bases and J by 6 bases, leaving 11 bases between them. This chain's CDR3 is CASSRDTGNEQFF. CDR3 DNA: TGTGCCAGCAGCCGGGACACGGGCAATGAGCAGTTCTTC.